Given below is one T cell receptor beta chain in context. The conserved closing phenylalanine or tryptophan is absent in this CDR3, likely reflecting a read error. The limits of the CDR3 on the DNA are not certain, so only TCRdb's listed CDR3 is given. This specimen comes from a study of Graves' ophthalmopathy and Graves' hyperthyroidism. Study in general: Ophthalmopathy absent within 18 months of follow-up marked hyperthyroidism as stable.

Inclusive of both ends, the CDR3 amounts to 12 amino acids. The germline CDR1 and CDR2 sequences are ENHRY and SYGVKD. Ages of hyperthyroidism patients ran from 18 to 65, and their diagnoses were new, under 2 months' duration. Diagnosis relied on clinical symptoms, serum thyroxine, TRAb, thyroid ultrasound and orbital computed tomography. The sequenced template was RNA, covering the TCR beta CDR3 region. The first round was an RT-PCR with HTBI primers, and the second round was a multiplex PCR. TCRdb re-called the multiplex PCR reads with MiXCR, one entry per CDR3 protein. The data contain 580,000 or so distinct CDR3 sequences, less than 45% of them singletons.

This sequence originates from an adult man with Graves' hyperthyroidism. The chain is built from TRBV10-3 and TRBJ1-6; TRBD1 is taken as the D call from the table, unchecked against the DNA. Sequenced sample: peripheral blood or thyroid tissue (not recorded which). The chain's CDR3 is CAISATDSPDTS.